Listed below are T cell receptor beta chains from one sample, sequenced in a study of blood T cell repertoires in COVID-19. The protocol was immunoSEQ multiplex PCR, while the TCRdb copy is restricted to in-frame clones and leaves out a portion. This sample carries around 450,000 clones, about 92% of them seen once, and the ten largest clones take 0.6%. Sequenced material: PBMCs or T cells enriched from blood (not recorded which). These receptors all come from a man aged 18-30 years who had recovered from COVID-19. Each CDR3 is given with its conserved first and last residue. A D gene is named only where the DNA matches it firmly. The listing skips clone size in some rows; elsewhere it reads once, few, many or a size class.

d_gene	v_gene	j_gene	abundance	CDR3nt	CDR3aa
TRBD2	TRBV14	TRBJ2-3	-	TGTGCCAGCAGCCAAGTTCGGTCCGGGCTAGCGGGTAGAGATACGCAGTATTTT	CASSQVRSGLAGRDTQYF
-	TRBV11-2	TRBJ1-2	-	TGTGCCAGCAGCTTAGGGGGGCGCGTCTACACCTTC	CASSLGGRVYTF
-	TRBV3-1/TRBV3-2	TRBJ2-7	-	TGTGCCAGCAGGGCTAGCGCTACCTACGAGCAGTACTTC	CASRASATYEQYF
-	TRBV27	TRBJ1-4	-	TGTGCCAGCAGTCTCCTCGCAACTAATGAAAAACTGTTTTTT	CASSLLATNEKLFF
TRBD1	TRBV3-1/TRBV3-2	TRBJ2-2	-	TGTGCCAGCAGCCCCCGGACAGGGATCGGGGAGCTGTTTTTT	CASSPRTGIGELFF
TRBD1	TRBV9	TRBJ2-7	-	TGTGCCAGCAGCGTAGGACAGGGGATGTCCTCCTACGAGCAGTACTTC	CASSVGQGMSSYEQYF
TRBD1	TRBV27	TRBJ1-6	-	TGTGCCAGCAGTTTGACGGCAGGGGGCCCGAGCTCCTATAATTCACCCCTCCACTTT	CASSLTAGGPSSYNSPLHF
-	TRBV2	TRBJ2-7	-	TGTGCCAGCAGGCGGGACAGCACCTACGAGCAGTACTTC	CASRRDSTYEQYF
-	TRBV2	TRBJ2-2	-	TGTGCCAGCAGTGATACCGGTGTCTTGTTTTTT	CASSDTGVLFF
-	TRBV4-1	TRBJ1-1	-	TGCGCCAGCAGCCAGGGCCATACAGACGGGAACACTGAAGCTTTCTTT	CASSQGHTDGNTEAFF
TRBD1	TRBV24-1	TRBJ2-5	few	TGTGCCACCAGCCGACAGGGGGCAGGAGAGACCCAGTACTTC	CATSRQGAGETQYF
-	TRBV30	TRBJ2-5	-	TGTGCCTGGGGCCCCGGTCTAGCTCAAGAGACCCAGTACTTC	CAWGPGLAQETQYF
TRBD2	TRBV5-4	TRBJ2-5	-	TGTGCCAGCAGCTTCCCGGGACTAGCGGGAGGTGGAGAGACCCAGTACTTC	CASSFPGLAGGGETQYF
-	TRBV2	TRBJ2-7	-	TGTGCCAGCAGTGAAAGATTAGATTACTCCTACGAGCAGTACTTC	CASSERLDYSYEQYF
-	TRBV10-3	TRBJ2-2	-	TGTGCCCACGGGGTCCCGAACACCGGGGAGCTGTTTTTT	CAHGVPNTGELFF
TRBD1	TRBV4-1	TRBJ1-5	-	TGCGCCAGCAGGGTCAGGGGGGATAGCAATCAGCCCCAGCATTTT	CASRVRGDSNQPQHF
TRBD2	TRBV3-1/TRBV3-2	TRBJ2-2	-	TGTGCCAGCAGCCAAAGGACTAGCCGTAACACCGGGGAGCTGTTTTTT	CASSQRTSRNTGELFF
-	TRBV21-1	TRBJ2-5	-	TGTGCCAGCAGCCAAAGAAAAGACTTTTTACAAGAGACCCAGTACTTC	CASSQRKDFLQETQYF
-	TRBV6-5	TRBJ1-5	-	TGTGCCAGCAGCAGAGGAAGCAATCAGCCCCAGCATTTT	CASSRGSNQPQHF
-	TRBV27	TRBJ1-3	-	TGTGCCAGCAGTTTAGGGGGGACGGGAAACACCATATATTTT	CASSLGGTGNTIYF
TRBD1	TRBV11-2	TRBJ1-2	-	TGTGCCAGCAGCTTAGTCGGACAGGGAGGTGGCTACACCTTC	CASSLVGQGGGYTF
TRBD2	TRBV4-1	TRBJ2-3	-	TGCGCCAGCAGCCAAGGTGTAGCGGGGGATTTTACGCAGTATTTT	CASSQGVAGDFTQYF
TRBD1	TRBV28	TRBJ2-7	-	TGTGCCAGCAGTTTAACGGGACAGACCTACGAGCAGTACTTC	CASSLTGQTYEQYF
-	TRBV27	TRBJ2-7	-	TGTGCCAGCAGTTCAATGACAGATTACGAGCAGTACTTC	CASSSMTDYEQYF
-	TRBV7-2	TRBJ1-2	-	TGTGCCAGCAGCTTAGTCCCAGGGATGGATGGCTACACCTTC	CASSLVPGMDGYTF
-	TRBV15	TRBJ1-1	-	TGTGCCACCAGCAGAGAGGCAGGGATGAACACTGAAGCTTTCTTT	CATSREAGMNTEAFF
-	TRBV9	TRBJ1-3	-	TGTGCCAGCAGCGTAGCGGGACATACGAGCTCTGGAAACACCATATATTTT	CASSVAGHTSSGNTIYF
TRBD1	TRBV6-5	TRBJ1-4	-	TGTGCCAGCGCCAGACAGGGTAATGAAAAACTGTTTTTT	CASARQGNEKLFF
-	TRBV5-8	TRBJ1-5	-	TGTGCCAGCAGCTTGTTCGGGGGAGGTGGTCAGCCCCAGCATTTT	CASSLFGGGGQPQHF
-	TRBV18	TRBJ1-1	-	TGTGCCAGCTCACAACAGGGTATAAACACTGAAGCTTTCTTT	CASSQQGINTEAFF
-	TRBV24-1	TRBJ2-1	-	TGTGCCACCAGTGATCCAAATTCAGGGGAGCAGTTCTTC	CATSDPNSGEQFF
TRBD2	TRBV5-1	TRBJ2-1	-	TGCGCCAGCAGCCCAGGGACTAGCGTTTACAATGAGCAGTTCTTC	CASSPGTSVYNEQFF
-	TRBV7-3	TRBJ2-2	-	TGTGCCAGCAGCCTCTCCTCCGGGGCCGGGGAGCTGTTTTTT	CASSLSSGAGELFF
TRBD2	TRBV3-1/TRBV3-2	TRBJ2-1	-	TGTGCCAGCAGCCAGGGGGGACGGACTAGACAGTTGAGGGCCGATGAGCAGTTCTTC	CASSQGGRTRQLRADEQFF
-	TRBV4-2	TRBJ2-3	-	TGTGCCAGCAGCCAAGATTGGGCAGTAAGTACAGATACGCAGTATTTT	CASSQDWAVSTDTQYF
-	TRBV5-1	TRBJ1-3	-	TGCGCCAGCAGCTTGGCCGGGGTCCGCTCTGGAAACACCATATATTTT	CASSLAGVRSGNTIYF
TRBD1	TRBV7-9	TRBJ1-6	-	TGTGCCAGCAGCCAAGGGGGCGATTCACCCCTCCACTTT	CASSQGGDSPLHF
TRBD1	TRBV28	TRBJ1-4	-	TGTGCCAGCAGTTTGCAGGGGGCTAATGAAAAACTGTTTTTT	CASSLQGANEKLFF
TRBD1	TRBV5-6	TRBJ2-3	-	TGTGCCAGCAGCCGGGACAGGGTAGCAGATACGCAGTATTTT	CASSRDRVADTQYF
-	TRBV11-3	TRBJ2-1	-	TGTGCCAGCAGCTCAGACAGGTGGAATGAGCAGTTCTTC	CASSSDRWNEQFF
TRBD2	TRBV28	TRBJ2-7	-	TGTGCCAGCCGTCGAGCGGGAGAACGCTACGAGCAGTACTTC	CASRRAGERYEQYF
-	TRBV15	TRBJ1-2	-	TGTGCCACCAGCAGAGATTATCAGGGAGGTGGCTACACCTTC	CATSRDYQGGGYTF
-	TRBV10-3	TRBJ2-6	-	TGTGCCATCAGTGGGAGCTCTGGGGCCAACGTCCTGACTTTC	CAISGSSGANVLTF
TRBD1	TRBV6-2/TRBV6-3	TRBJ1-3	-	TGTGCCAGCAGTAAACCGGGACAGGTCCCCTCTGGAAACACCATATATTTT	CASSKPGQVPSGNTIYF
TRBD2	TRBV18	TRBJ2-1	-	TGTGCCAGCTCACCACCTTCCCGCGGGGGAAACAATGAGCAGTTCTTC	CASSPPSRGGNNEQFF
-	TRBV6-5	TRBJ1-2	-	TGTGCCAGCAGTTACTCGGACGGACTGGTCGGCTACACCTTC	CASSYSDGLVGYTF
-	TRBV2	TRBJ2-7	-	TGTGCCAGCAGTTCCGACAGCCACTACGAGCAGTACTTC	CASSSDSHYEQYF
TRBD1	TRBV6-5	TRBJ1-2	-	TGTGCCAGCAGCCGAGCGACAGGGGGCGATGGCTACACCTTC	CASSRATGGDGYTF
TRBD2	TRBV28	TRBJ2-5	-	TGTGCCAGCAGTTTTTTAAGCGGGAGGGCCTCCATACAAGGCGGGGAGACCCAGTACTTC	CASSFLSGRASIQGGETQYF
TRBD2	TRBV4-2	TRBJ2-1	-	TGTGCCAGCAGCCAAGGACTAGCGGTATACAATGAGCAGTTCTTC	CASSQGLAVYNEQFF
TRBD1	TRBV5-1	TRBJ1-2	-	TGCGCCAGCAGCTTTCGGACAGGCGATGGCTACACCTTC	CASSFRTGDGYTF
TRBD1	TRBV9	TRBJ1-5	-	TGTGCCAGCAGCCTGACAGGGTTTCAGCCCCAGCATTTT	CASSLTGFQPQHF
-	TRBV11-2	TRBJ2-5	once	TGTGCCAGCAGCTTAAACGGGGTAAAAGAGACCCAGTACTTC	CASSLNGVKETQYF
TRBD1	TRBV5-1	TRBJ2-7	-	TGCGCCAGCCGACAGGGGTCAACCTACGAGCAGTACTTC	CASRQGSTYEQYF
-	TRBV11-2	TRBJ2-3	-	TGTGCCAGCAGCTTAATGTGGGGGGTGGCGACAGATACGCAGTATTTT	CASSLMWGVATDTQYF